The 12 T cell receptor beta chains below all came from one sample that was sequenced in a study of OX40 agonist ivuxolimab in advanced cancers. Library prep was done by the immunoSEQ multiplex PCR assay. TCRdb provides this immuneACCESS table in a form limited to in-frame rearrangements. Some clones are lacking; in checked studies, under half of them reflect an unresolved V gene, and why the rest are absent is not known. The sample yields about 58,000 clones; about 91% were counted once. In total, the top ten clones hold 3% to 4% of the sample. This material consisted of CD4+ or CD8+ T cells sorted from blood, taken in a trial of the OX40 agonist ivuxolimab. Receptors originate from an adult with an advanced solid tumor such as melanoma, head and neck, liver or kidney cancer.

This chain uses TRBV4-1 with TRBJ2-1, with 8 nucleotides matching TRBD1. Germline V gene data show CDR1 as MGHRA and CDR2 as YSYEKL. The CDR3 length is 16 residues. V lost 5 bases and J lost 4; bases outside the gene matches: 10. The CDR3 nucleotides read TGCGCCAGCAGCTCATGGACAGGGAACCCGTACAATGAGCAGTTCTTC. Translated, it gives CASSSWTGNPYNEQFF.

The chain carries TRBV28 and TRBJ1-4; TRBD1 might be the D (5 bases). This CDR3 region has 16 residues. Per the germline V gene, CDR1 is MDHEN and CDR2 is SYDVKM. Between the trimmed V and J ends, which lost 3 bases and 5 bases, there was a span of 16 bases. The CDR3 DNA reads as TGTGCCAGCAGTTTCTCTGTGGGACGGAAAAATGAAAAACTGTTTTTT. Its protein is CASSFSVGRKNEKLFF.

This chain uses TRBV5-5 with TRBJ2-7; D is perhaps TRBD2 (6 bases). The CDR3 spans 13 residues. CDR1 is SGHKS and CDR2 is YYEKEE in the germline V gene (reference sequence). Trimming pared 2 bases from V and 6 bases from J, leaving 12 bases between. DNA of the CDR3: TGTGCCAGCAGCTTCTCGGGAGCTCTCGAGCAGTACTTC. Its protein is CASSFSGALEQYF.

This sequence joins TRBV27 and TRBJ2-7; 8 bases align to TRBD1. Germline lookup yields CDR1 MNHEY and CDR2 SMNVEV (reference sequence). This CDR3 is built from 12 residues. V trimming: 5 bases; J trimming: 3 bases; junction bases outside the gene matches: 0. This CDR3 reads CASSTGGYEQYF. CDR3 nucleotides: TGTGCCAGCAGTACAGGGGGCTACGAGCAGTACTTC.

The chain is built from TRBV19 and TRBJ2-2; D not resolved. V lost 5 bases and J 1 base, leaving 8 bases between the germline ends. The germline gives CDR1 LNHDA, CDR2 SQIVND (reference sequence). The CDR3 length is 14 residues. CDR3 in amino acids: CASSVGWNTGELFF. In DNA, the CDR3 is TGTGCCAGTAGTGTGGGGTGGAACACCGGGGAGCTGTTTTTT.

The CDR3 region has the DNA TGTGCCAGCTCACCAGACAGGGGGGAGGAAGTTAATCAGCCCCAGCATTTT. Amino acids: CASSPDRGEEVNQPQHF. The J gene is TRBJ1-5, the V gene TRBV18, with 9 nucleotides matching TRBD1. V shed 2 bases, J shed 4 bases, and the junction held 9 bases outside the gene matches. In germline, CDR1 is KGHSH, CDR2 LQKENI. CDR3 size: 17 residues.

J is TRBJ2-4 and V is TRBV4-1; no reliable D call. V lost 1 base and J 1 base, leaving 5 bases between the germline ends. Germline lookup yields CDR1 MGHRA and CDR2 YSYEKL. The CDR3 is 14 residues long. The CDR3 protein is CASSQARAKNIQYF. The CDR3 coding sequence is TGCGCCAGCAGCCAAGCGAGGGCCAAAAACATTCAGTACTTC.

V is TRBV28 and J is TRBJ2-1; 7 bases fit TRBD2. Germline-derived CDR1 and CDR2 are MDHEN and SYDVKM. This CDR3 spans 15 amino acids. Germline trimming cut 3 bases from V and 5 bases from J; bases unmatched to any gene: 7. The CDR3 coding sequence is TGTGCCAGCAGTTTTGAGCGGGAATGGGACAATGAGCAGTTCTTC. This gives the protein CASSFEREWDNEQFF.

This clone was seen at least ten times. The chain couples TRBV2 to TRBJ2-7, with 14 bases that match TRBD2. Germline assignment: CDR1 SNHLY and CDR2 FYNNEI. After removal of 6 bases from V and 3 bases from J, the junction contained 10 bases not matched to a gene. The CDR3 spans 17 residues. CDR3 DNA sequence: TGTGCCAGCAGGACCGGACTAGCGGGAGGAAGACACTACGAGCAGTACTTC. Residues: CASRTGLAGGRHYEQYF.

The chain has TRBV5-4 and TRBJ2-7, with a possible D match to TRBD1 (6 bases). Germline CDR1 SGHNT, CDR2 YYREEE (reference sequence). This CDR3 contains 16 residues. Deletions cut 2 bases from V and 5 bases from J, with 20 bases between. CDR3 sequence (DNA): TGTGCCAGCAGCTTAATGGCCTACGGTGGGGGCCACGAGCAGTACTTC. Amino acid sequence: CASSLMAYGGGHEQYF.

The CDR3 region has the DNA TGTGCCAGCTCACCGGGCAGGGGGCATCAAGAGACCCAGTACTTC. This sequence encodes CASSPGRGHQETQYF. V gene TRBV18 combines with J gene TRBJ2-5; TRBD1 agrees at 8 bases. CDR3 length: 15 residues. CDR1 is KGHSH and CDR2 is LQKENI in the germline V gene. V lost 3 bases to trimming and J lost 2 bases; unmatched junction nucleotides: 5.

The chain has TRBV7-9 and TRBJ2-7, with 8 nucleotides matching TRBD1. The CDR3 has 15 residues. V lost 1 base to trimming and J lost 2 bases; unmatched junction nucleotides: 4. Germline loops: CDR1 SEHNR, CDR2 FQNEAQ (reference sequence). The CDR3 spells CASSLGRGPAYEQYF. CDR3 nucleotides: TGTGCCAGCAGCTTAGGCAGGGGGCCCGCCTACGAGCAGTACTTC.